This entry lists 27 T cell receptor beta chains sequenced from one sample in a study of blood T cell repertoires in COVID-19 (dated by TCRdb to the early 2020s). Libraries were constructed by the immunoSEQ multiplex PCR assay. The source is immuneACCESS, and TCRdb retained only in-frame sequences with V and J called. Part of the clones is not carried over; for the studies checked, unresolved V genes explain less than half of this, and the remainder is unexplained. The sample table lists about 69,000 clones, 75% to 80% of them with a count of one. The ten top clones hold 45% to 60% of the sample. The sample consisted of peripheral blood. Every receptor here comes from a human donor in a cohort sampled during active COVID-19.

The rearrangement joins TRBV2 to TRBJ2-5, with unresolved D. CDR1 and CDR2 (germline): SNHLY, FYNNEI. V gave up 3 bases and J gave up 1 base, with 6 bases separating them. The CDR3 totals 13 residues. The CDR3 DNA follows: TGTGCCAGCAGTGAGAGGTCCCAAGAGACCCAGTACTTC. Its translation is CASSERSQETQYF.

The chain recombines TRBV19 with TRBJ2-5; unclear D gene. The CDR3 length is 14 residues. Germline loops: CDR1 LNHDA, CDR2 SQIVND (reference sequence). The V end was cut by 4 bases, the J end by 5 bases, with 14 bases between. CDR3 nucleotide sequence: TGTGCCAGTAGTAGAACGCCCCTCAGGGAGACCCAGTACTTC. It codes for CASSRTPLRETQYF.

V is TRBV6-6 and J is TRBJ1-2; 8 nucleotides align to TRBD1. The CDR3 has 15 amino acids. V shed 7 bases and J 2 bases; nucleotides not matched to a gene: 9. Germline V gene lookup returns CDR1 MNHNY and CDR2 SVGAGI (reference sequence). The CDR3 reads CASTERDRLNYGYTF. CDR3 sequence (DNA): TGTGCCAGCACCGAAAGGGACAGGTTGAACTATGGCTACACCTTC.

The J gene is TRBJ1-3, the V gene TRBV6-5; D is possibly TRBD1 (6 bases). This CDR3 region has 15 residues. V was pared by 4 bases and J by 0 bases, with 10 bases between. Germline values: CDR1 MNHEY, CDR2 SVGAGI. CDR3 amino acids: CASSSQGLSGNTIYF. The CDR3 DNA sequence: TGTGCCAGCAGTTCACAGGGCCTCTCTGGAAACACCATATATTTT.

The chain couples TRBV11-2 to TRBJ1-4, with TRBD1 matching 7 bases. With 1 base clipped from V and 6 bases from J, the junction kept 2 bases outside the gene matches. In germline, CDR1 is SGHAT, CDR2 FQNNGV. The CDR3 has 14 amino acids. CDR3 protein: CASSLGQGDEKLFF. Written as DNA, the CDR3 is TGTGCCAGCAGCTTAGGACAGGGAGATGAAAAACTGTTTTTT.

CDR3 sequence: CASSYFGTVSYEQYF. CDR3 in DNA: TGTGCCAGCAGTTACTTCGGGACAGTCTCCTACGAGCAGTACTTC. V usage is TRBV6-5 and J usage is TRBJ2-7, with 7 bases fitting TRBD1. Germline V gives CDR1 MNHEY, CDR2 SVGAGI. The CDR3 extends over 15 amino acids. Germline trimming cut 1 base from V and 0 bases from J; bases unmatched to any gene: 3.

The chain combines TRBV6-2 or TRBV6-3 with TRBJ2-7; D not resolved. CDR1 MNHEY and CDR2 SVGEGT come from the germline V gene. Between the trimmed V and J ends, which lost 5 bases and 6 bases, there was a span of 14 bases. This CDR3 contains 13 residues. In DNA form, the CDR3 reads TGTGCCAGCAGTAAACGAGGTTTAGGCGAGCAGTACTTC. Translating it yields CASSKRGLGEQYF.

The CDR3 region is CASSPEGQVKETQYF. CDR3 nucleotide sequence: TGTGCCAGCTCACCCGAGGGACAGGTGAAAGAGACCCAGTACTTC. The rearrangement joins TRBV18 to TRBJ2-5; 8 nucleotides line up with TRBD1. The CDR3 runs to 15 residues. Germline assignment: CDR1 KGHSH and CDR2 LQKENI. V was pared by 3 bases and J by 3 bases, with 6 bases of the junction left unmatched.

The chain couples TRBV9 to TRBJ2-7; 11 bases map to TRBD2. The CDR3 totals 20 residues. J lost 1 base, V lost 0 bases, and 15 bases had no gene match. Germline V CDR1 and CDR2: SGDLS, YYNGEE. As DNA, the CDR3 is TGTGCCAGCAGCGTAGTTGTAATGGGGACTAGCGGCTATACTTCCTACGAGCAGTACTTC. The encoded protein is CASSVVVMGTSGYTSYEQYF.

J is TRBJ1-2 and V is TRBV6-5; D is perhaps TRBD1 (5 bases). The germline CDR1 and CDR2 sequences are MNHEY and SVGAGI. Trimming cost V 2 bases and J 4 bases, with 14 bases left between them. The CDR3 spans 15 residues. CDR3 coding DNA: TGTGCCAGCAGTTACAGCCAGGGAGGCCCCTATGGCTACACCTTC. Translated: CASSYSQGGPYGYTF.

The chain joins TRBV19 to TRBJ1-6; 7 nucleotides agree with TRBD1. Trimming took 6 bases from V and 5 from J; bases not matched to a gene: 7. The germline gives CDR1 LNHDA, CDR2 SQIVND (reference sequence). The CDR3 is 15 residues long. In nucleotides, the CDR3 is TGTGCCAGTAGGCCCACGGGACAGAATAATTCACCCCTCCACTTT. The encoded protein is CASRPTGQNNSPLHF.

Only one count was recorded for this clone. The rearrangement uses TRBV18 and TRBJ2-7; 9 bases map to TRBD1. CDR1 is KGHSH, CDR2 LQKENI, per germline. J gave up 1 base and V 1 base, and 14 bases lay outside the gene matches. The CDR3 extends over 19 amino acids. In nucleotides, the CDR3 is TGTGCCAGCTCACCACTGCCGCCACAGGGGGCCTACGTGTCCTACGAGCAGTACTTC. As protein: CASSPLPPQGAYVSYEQYF.

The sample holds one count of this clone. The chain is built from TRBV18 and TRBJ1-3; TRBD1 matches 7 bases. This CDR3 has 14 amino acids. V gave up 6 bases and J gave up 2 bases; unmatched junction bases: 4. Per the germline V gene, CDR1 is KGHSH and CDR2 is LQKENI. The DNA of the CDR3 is TGTGCCAGCTCTGGGACAGCAACTGGAAACACCATATATTTT. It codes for CASSGTATGNTIYF. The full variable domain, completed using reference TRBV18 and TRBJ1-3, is NAGVMQNPRHLVRRRGQEARLRCSPMKGHSHVYWYRQLPEEGLKFMVYLQKENIIDESGMPKERFSAEFPKEGPSILRIQQVVRGDSAAYFCASSGTATGNTIYFGEGSWLTVV.

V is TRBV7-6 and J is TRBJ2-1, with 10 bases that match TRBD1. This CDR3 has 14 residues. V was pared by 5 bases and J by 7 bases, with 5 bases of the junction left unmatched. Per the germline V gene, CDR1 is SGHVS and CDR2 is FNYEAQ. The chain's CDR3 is CASSGGTGVNEQFF. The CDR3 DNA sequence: TGTGCCAGCAGCGGAGGGACAGGGGTTAATGAGCAGTTCTTC.

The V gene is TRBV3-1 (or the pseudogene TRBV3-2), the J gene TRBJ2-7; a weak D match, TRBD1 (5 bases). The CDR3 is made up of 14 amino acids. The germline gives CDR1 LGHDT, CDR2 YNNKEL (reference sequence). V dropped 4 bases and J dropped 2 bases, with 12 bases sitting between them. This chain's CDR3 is CASSPQELTYEQYF. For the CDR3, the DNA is TGTGCCAGCAGCCCACAGGAACTTACCTACGAGCAGTACTTC.

This CDR3 reads CASSQEIWNTEAFF. In nucleotides, the CDR3 is TGTGCCAGCAGCCAAGAAATCTGGAACACTGAAGCTTTCTTT. V usage is TRBV14 and J usage is TRBJ1-1, with D unresolved. The CDR3 loop spans 14 amino acids. Germline V CDR1 and CDR2: SGHDN, FVKESK. With 0 bases removed from V and 1 base from J, the gap between germline ends came to 6 bases.

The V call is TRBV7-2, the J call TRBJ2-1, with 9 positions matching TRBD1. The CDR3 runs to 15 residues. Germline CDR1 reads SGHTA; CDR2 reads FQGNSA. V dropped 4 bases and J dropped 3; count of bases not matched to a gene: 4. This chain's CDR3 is CASSSRDRVYNEQFF. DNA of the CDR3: TGTGCCAGCAGCTCCCGGGACAGGGTCTACAATGAGCAGTTCTTC.

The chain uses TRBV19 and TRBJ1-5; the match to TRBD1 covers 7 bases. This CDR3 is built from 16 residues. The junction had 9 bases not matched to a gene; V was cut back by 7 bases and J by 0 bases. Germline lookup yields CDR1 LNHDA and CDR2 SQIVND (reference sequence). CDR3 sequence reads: CASNRDRETSNQPQHF. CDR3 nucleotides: TGTGCCAGTAACCGGGACAGAGAGACTAGCAATCAGCCCCAGCATTTT.

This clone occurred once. CDR3 in amino acids: CASSFLGRAGGDNEQFF. CDR3 sequence (DNA): TGTGCCAGCAGTTTCCTCGGACGAGCGGGAGGGGACAATGAGCAGTTCTTC. The chain carries TRBV27 and TRBJ2-1; 10 bases line up with TRBD2. Unmatched junction bases numbered 10, after V lost 3 bases and J lost 5 bases. The CDR3 sequence is 17 residues long. Germline CDR1 reads MNHEY; CDR2 reads SMNVEV (reference sequence).

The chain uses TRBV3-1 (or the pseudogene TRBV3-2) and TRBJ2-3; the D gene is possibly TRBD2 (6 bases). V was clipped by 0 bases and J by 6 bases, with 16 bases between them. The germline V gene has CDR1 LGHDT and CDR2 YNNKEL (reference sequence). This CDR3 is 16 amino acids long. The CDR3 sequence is CASSQDRRGAGDTQYF. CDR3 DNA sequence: TGTGCCAGCAGCCAAGATAGGAGGGGCGCAGGGGATACGCAGTATTTT.

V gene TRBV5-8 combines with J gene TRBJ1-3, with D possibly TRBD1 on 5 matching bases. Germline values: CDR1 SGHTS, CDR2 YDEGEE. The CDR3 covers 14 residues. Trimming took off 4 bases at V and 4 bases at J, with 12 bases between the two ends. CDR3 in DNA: TGTGCCAGCAGCGCTAGACAGTTCGGAAACACCATATATTTT. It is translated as CASSARQFGNTIYF.

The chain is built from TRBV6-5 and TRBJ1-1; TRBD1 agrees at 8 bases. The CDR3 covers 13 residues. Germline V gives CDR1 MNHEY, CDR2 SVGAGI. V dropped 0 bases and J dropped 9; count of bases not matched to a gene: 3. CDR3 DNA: TGTGCCAGCAGTTACTCGGGACAGGTACAAGCTTTCTTT. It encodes CASSYSGQVQAFF.

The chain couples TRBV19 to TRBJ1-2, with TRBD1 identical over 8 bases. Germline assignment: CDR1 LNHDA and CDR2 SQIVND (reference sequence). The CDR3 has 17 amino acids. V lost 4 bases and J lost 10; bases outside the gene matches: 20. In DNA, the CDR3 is TGTGCCAGTAGTACGTCCGCGATCCCACAGGGGGTACCTTTCTACACCTTC. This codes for CASSTSAIPQGVPFYTF.

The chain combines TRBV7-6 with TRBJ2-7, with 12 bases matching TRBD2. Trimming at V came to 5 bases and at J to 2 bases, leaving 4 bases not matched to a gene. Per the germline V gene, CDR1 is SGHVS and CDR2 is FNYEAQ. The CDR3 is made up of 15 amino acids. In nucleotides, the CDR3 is TGTGCCAGCAGCCCGACTAGCGGGGGCCCCTACGAGCAGTACTTC. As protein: CASSPTSGGPYEQYF.

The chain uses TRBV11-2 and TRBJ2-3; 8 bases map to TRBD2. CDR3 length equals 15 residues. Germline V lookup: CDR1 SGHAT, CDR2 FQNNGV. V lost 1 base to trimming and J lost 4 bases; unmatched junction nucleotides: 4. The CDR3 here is CASSLAGGPADTQYF. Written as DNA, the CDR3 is TGTGCCAGCAGCTTAGCGGGAGGGCCCGCAGATACGCAGTATTTT.

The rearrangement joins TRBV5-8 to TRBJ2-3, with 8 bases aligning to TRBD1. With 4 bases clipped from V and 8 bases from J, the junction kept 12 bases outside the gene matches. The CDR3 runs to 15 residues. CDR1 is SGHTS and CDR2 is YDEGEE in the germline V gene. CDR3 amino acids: CASSPTGATRRTQYF. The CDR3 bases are TGTGCCAGCAGCCCGACAGGGGCCACCCGGCGTACGCAGTATTTT.

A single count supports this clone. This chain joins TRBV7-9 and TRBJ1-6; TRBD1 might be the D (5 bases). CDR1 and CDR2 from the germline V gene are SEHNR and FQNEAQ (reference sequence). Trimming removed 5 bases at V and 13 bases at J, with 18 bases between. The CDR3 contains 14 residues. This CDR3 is CASSPPTVKSPLHF. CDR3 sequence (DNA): TGTGCCAGCAGCCCTCCGACAGTTAAGTCGCCCCTCCACTTT.